The clone carrying this TCR beta chain was counted between two and nine times. Its antigen remains unknown. Using a J-beta primer mix together with a sample-barcoded 5' primer, a second PCR was run for about 6 to 12 cycles. One entry per CDR3 protein, called by TCRdb with MiXCR from the 5' RACE reads. This sample has over 750,000 distinct CDR3 sequences, with roughly 25% found just once. The sample originates from a study of blood T cells in healthy people across ages. Overall study findings and caveats: It was held that the diversity estimates obtained from one million T cells were underestimates. Shifts in expanded clonotypes may have been confounded by donor CMV status, which was unknown.

This CDR3 is built from 15 residues. V dropped 0 bases and J dropped 4; count of bases not matched to a gene: 6. Per the germline V gene, CDR1 is SGHRS and CDR2 is YFSETQ. Caucasian, healthy and from Russia, the donors were aged between roughly 6 and 95. A further study also used this sample, focusing on T cells of mothers and their children. That source reports: Each mother yielded more than 8.5 million TCR beta CDR3 reads. Each child yielded 2.5 million to 3 million reads.

Sequencing was carried out using blood. The chain couples TRBV5-1 to TRBJ2-5, with 7 bases aligning to TRBD2. This clonotype was sampled from a boy aged 5-17 years in good health. The CDR3 protein is CASSLDPGGGETQYF. DNA of the CDR3: TGCGCCAGCAGCTTGGATCCGGGAGGAGGAGAGACCCAGTACTTC.